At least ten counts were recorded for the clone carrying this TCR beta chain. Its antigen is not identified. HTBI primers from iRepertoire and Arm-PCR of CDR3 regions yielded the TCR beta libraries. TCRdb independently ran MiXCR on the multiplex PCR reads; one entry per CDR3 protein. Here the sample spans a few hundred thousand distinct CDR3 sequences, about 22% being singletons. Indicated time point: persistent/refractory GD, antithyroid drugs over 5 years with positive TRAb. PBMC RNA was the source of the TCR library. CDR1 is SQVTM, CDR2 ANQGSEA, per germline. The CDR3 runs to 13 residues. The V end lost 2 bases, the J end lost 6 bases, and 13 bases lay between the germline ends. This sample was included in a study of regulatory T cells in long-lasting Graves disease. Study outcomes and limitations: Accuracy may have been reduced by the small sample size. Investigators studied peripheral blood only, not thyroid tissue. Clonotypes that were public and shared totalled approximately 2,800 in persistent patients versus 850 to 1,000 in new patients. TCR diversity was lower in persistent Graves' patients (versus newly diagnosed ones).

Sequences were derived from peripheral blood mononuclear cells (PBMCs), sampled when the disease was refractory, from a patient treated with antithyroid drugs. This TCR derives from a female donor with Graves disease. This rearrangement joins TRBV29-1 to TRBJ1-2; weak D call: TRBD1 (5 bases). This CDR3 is CSVENPGYDGYTF. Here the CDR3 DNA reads TGCAGCGTTGAAAATCCAGGGTATGATGGCTACACCTTC.